These 30 T cell receptor delta chains were sequenced from one sample in a study of γδ T cells in repeated Plasmodium falciparum infection. TCRdb called clones from the multiplex PCR reads again using CATT. Found here are tens of thousands of delta-chain clones, 0.8% to 1% of them singletons; the top ten hold approximately 10%. Vgamma9/Vdelta2+ and Vdelta2-negative gammadelta T cells were flow-sorted from PBMC for bulk sequencing. The sample was gamma-delta T cells from blood. The receptors here all came from a pool of human donors (malaria-infected and uninfected, not separated).

This clone was detected many times. With a much larger clone just one base away, this may be a read error. The same CDR3 arises from other DNA sequences in this sample as well. The chain is built from TRDV1 and TRDJ1, with D possibly matching TRDD3 (5 bases). The length of the CDR3 is 14 residues. The germline gives CDR1 TSWWSYY, CDR2 QGS. V was trimmed by 9 bases and J by 2 bases, leaving 16 bases between them. The CDR3 DNA follows: TGTGCTCTGGTCCCCGTGGGGAGGACCGATAAACTCATCTTT. It is translated as CALVPVGRTDKLIF.

As to this clone: TCRdb's protein, taken from a much larger clone, differs from this DNA's translation at residue 6, likely owing to a read error; the protein displayed comes from the DNA. The rearrangement uses TRDV1 and TRDJ1; D ambiguous. The CDR3 extends over 13 amino acids. Germline-derived CDR1 and CDR2 are TSWWSYY and QGS. With 4 bases removed from V and 1 base from J, the gap between germline ends came to 7 bases. Here the CDR3 DNA reads TGTGCTCTTGGGGCCCCAACCACCGATAAACTCATCTTT. It translates to CALGAPTTDKLIF.

On this clone: The mismatch at residue 19 between this DNA's translation and the TCRdb protein of a much larger clone likely reflects a read error; the protein shown is translated from the DNA. The chain combines TRDV2 with TRDJ1; TRDD2 matches 8 bases. The germline V gene encodes CDR1 GEAIGNYY and CDR2 EKD. The CDR3 spans 21 residues. Here the CDR3 reads CACDTLLPRLVVGSATDKHIF. DNA of the CDR3: TGTGCCTGTGACACGCTCCTTCCTAGATTGGTGGTTGGCTCCGCAACCGATAAACACATCTTT.

Of note for this clone: A far more abundant clone sits one base away, making this likely a read error. Different DNA sequences within this sample yield the same CDR3. This chain links TRDV1 with TRDJ1; 7 nucleotides align to TRDD3. TCRdb offers no J gene call, so here the DNA was matched to germline to obtain one. This CDR3 comprises 22 residues. Germline V gene lookup returns CDR1 TSWWSYY and CDR2 QGS. CDR3 amino acids: CALGDSATSHLNTGEVNDRLIF. The CDR3, as DNA: TGTGCTCTTGGAGACTCCGCCACTTCCCACCTAAATACTGGGGAGGTGAACGATAGACTCATCTTT.

Concerning this clone: This may arise from a read error, as a much more abundant clone is one base away. This same CDR3 is encoded by further DNA sequences in the sample. There is no J gene call, but TRDV2 is given as the V gene; TRDD3, the table's D call, was not compared with the DNA. The CDR3 runs to 18 residues. CDR1 and CDR2 from the germline V gene are GEAIGNYY and EKD. In DNA, the CDR3 is TGTGCCTGTGACCCAGTACTGGGGGATACGCGAGTAACCGATAAACTCATCTTC. It specifies CACDPVLGDTRVTDKLIF.

This clone turned up a few times. CDR3 protein: CACDSIRTDKLIF. CDR3 nucleotide sequence: TGTGCCTGTGACTCAATTCGGACCGATAAACTCATCTTT. The chain employs TRDV2 and TRDJ1; D is undetermined. The J gene is absent in TCRdb and was assigned here via DNA matching to germline. Trimming cost V 3 bases and J 2 bases, with 9 bases left between them. The CDR3 consists of 13 residues. Per the germline V gene, CDR1 is GEAIGNYY and CDR2 is EKD.

With regard to this clone: With only one base between it and a far larger clone, this is likely a read error. Different DNA sequences within this sample yield the same CDR3. V and J are TRDV2 and TRDJ1; maybe TRDD3 (7 bases). This CDR3 spans 19 amino acids. Germline lookup yields CDR1 GEAIGNYY and CDR2 EKD. V lost 3 bases to trimming and J lost 8 bases, with 33 bases between them. CDR3 sequence (DNA): TGTGCCTGTGACCCCCTGGGGGGGGCCCCTTCCGAGGTTGACAGCAAACTCATCTTT. Protein product: CACDPLGGAPSEVDSKLIF.

This clone turned up a few times. The protein given by TCRdb reflects a much larger clone and differs at residue 12 from this DNA's translation, likely from a read error; the protein shown is the DNA's translation. The chain carries TRDV1 and TRDJ1, with TRDD2 as a possible D gene (5 bases). The CDR3 is 16 residues long. Germline CDR1 and CDR2: TSWWSYY and QGS. The V gene lost 1 base and the J gene lost 7 bases, with 19 bases spanning the gap. The CDR3 DNA follows: TGTGCTCTTGGGGAACCCTACAAACCGGAGCGCGGTAAACTCATCTTT. Protein product: CALGEPYKPERGKLIF.

Note on this clone: The translation of this DNA and the TCRdb protein of a much larger clone differ at residue 11, probably owing to a read error; the protein shown here is translated from the DNA. The CDR3 sequence: CACDTITLLGGVETLTDKLIF. The CDR3 region has the DNA TGTGCCTGTGACACCATAACTCTACTGGGGGGTGTTGAGACCCTGACCGATAAACTCATCTTT. This rearrangement joins TRDV2 to TRDJ1, with TRDD3 identical over 8 bases. The J gene is not listed in TCRdb, so it was assigned here from a DNA match to germline. Per germline, CDR1 GEAIGNYY and CDR2 EKD. This CDR3 has 21 residues. The V gene end was trimmed by 0 bases and the J gene end by 2 bases; junction bases not matched to a gene: 22.

Worth noting for this clone: TCRdb attributes to this sequence the protein of a much larger clone, which differs from the DNA translation at residue 17; a read error is likely, and the protein displayed is translated from the DNA. The chain joins TRDV1 to TRDJ3, with TRDD3 matching over 11 bases. In the absence of a J gene in TCRdb, the DNA was matched to germline to assign it here. The CDR3 loop spans 22 amino acids. Germline CDR1 TSWWSYY, CDR2 QGS. Here the CDR3 DNA reads TGTGCTCTTGGGCGAACGTGGGGGATACGCGTTTCGAGCTCCTGGGACGCCCGACAGATGTTTTTC. Residues: CALGRTWGIRVSSSWDARQMFF.

This clone appeared many times. For this DNA, TCRdb reports the protein of a much larger clone, which diverges at residue 13, most likely from a read error; the protein presented here is translated directly from the DNA. This chain uses TRDV2 with TRDJ1, with 10 nucleotides matching TRDD3. The J gene, absent from TCRdb, was called here by matching the DNA to germline. The germline V gene encodes CDR1 GEAIGNYY and CDR2 EKD. This CDR3 has 16 residues. CDR3 DNA: TGTGCCTGTGACACCGTTTCGCTGGGGGATAAAGATAGACTCATCTTT. This sequence encodes CACDTVSLGDKDRLIF.

In this sample, this clone turned up a few times. TCRdb's protein for this DNA is that of a much larger clone and differs from the translation at residue 5, likely a read error; the protein shown is the DNA translation. The V and J genes are TRDV1 and TRDJ1, with 9 bases fitting TRDD3. TCRdb gives no J gene; it was assigned here by matching the DNA to germline. The CDR3 loop spans 26 amino acids. V lost 4 bases, J lost 0 bases, and 36 bases stayed unmatched. Germline CDR1 reads TSWWSYY; CDR2 reads QGS. The CDR3 here is CALGGFDSYIWMASWGIGGYTDKLIF. The CDR3 DNA is TGTGCTCTTGGGGGATTCGATTCCTATATATGGATGGCTTCCTGGGGGATCGGGGGTTACACCGATAAACTCATCTTT.

Of note for this clone: TCRdb lists the protein of a much larger clone for this DNA, which differs at residue 9, so this is likely a read error; the protein given here is translated from the DNA itself. V usage is TRDV2 and J usage is TRDJ1, with 12 bases lining up with TRDD3. The J gene, not given by TCRdb, was assigned here from a germline match of the nucleotide sequence. Germline loops: CDR1 GEAIGNYY, CDR2 EKD. The CDR3 sequence is 15 residues long. The J segment lost 3 bases and the V segment lost 3 bases, leaving 4 bases of the junction unmatched. CDR3 residues: CACDPLGDTPDKLIF. CDR3 bases: TGTGCCTGTGACCCACTGGGGGATACTCCCGATAAACTCATCTTT.

This clone was seen a handful of times. TCRdb records a much larger clone's protein for this DNA, with a difference at residue 14 that likely arises from a read error; the protein given is the translation of the DNA. The J gene is TRDJ1, the V gene TRDV2; TRDD3 agrees at 12 bases. Germline V lookup: CDR1 GEAIGNYY, CDR2 EKD. The CDR3 covers 18 residues. CDR3 loop: CACDPLLGDTGYTEKLIF. The DNA of the CDR3 is TGTGCCTGTGACCCCCTACTGGGGGATACAGGGTACACCGAGAAACTCATCTTT.

About this clone: TCRdb lists the protein of a much larger clone for this DNA, which differs at residue 15, so this is likely a read error; the protein given here is translated from the DNA itself. The V call is TRDV1, the J call TRDJ1; 12 bases fit TRDD3. Germline matching of the DNA provided the J gene here, since TCRdb leaves it blank. Germline V lookup: CDR1 TSWWSYY, CDR2 QGS. The CDR3 is 20 amino acids. V lost 5 bases to trimming and J lost 5 bases; unmatched junction nucleotides: 21. CDR3 nucleotide sequence: TGTGCTCTTGGGATATCCTTCTTCCTGGGGGATACGGTGGGGCCTGATAAACTCATCTTT. Translated, it gives CALGISFFLGDTVGPDKLIF.

Points on this clone: A single base is all that separates this from a far larger clone, so a read error is likely. This CDR3 is also generated by other DNA sequences in the sample. Called V gene: TRDV1; the J gene was not called; the D call in the table, TRDD3, was not verified against the DNA. Germline values: CDR1 TSWWSYY, CDR2 QGS. There are 20 residues in the CDR3. The DNA of the CDR3 is TGTGCTCTTGGGGATACCTTCCTACTCGGGGATCCCTCTTTGACAGCACAACTCTTCTTC. This encodes CALGDTFLLGDPSLTAQLFF.

The chain couples TRDV1 to TRDJ1; 9 bases line up with TRDD3. TCRdb leaves out the J gene; it was filled in here by matching the DNA to germline. V lost 3 bases to trimming and J lost 0 bases; unmatched junction nucleotides: 14. Germline V gene sequence: CDR1 TSWWSYY, CDR2 QGS. The CDR3 runs 19 residues. The CDR3: CALGDPGARTGGDTDKLIF. The DNA of the CDR3 is TGTGCTCTTGGGGATCCAGGGGCCCGTACTGGGGGAGACACCGATAAACTCATCTTT.

This clone was found a few times. A read error is the likely source, as a far larger clone sits one nucleotide away. In the same sample, other DNA sequences code for this CDR3. The J gene is TRDJ1, the V gene TRDV2; D perhaps matches TRDD3 (5 bases). As TCRdb names no J gene, one was assigned here on the basis of a DNA match to germline. Trimming pared 0 bases from V and 2 bases from J, leaving 15 bases between. This CDR3 has 16 amino acids. Germline V gene data show CDR1 as GEAIGNYY and CDR2 as EKD. CDR3: CACDTDSGLGTDKLIF. The DNA for the CDR3 is TGTGCCTGTGACACCGATTCAGGTCTGGGAACCGATAAACTCATCTTT.

Points on this clone: A far larger clone is just one base off, so this is likely a read error. This same CDR3 is encoded by further DNA sequences in the sample. The chain recombines TRDV2 with TRDJ1, with D perhaps matching TRDD3 (6 bases). TCRdb supplies no J gene; here it was assigned by aligning the nucleotide sequence to germline. CDR3 size: 18 residues. Germline CDR1 GEAIGNYY, CDR2 EKD. The V gene lost 1 base and the J gene lost 0 bases, with 20 bases spanning the gap. The DNA for the CDR3 is TGTGCCTGTGACACTGTCCGGGGGACCCCCCTGTACACCGATAAACTCATCTTT. Translated, it gives CACDTVRGTPLYTDKLIF.

This clone was detected many times. The chain employs TRDV1 and TRDJ1; D may be TRDD3 (5 bases). The germline CDR1 and CDR2 sequences are TSWWSYY and QGS. The CDR3 has 14 amino acids. The V gene lost 0 bases and the J gene lost 4 bases, with 9 bases spanning the gap. In DNA form, the CDR3 reads TGTGCTCTTGGGGAACTAATGGGATTCGATAAACTCATCTTT. The encoded protein is CALGELMGFDKLIF.

Points on this clone: A far more abundant clone sits one base away, making this likely a read error. In the same sample, other DNA sequences code for this CDR3. V gene TRDV2 combines with J gene TRDJ2, with TRDD3 identical over 13 bases. The J gene is absent in TCRdb and was assigned here via DNA matching to germline. The CDR3 is made up of 19 amino acids. Germline V gives CDR1 GEAIGNYY, CDR2 EKD. Unmatched junction bases numbered 9, after V lost 0 bases and J lost 3 bases. Here the CDR3 DNA reads TGTGCCTGTGACACCCTAACGACTGGGGGATACGGCCTGACAGCACAACTCTTCTTT. It codes for CACDTLTTGGYGLTAQLFF.

Concerning this clone: TCRdb's entry gives the protein of a much larger clone, which mismatches this DNA's translation at residue 7, likely from a read error; the protein reported here is translated from the DNA. This chain uses TRDV2 with TRDJ1; D unclear. No J gene was available from TCRdb, and it was assigned here by a germline match of the DNA. The CDR3 sequence is 15 residues long. Deletions cut 0 bases from V and 0 bases from J, with 10 bases between. Germline V gene data show CDR1 as GEAIGNYY and CDR2 as EKD. CDR3 loop: CACDTVRIYTDKLIF. The CDR3 region has the DNA TGTGCCTGTGACACCGTAAGGATTTACACCGATAAACTCATCTTT.

This clone was counted ten times or more. This could be a read error, since a much larger clone is one nucleotide away. Other DNA sequences of this sample code for an identical CDR3. The J gene was not called, though the V gene is TRDV1; TRDD3, the table's D call, lacks a check against the DNA. The CDR3 covers 21 residues. CDR1 is TSWWSYY and CDR2 is QGS in the germline V gene. The CDR3 bases are TGTGCTCTTGGGGAACTCCCCCTCAATGGCCTTCCTACTACTGGGGGACGAAAGCTCATCTTT. Residues: CALGELPLNGLPTTGGRKLIF.

Note on this clone: A far more abundant clone sits one base away, making this likely a read error. Other nucleotide sequences in the sample specify the same CDR3. The rearrangement uses TRDV1 and TRDJ1; possibly TRDD2 for D (6 bases). No J segment appears in TCRdb, so it was assigned here by matching the sequence to germline. There are 24 residues in the CDR3. Germline-derived CDR1 and CDR2 are TSWWSYY and QGS. V was cut by 5 bases and J by 0 bases, with 40 bases left in between. The CDR3: CALGKPLTLPSRVGYAGYTDKLIF. CDR3 sequence (DNA): TGTGCTCTTGGGAAGCCCCTCACCCTGCCTTCCCGTGTTGGGTACGCCGGGTACACCGATAAACTCATCTTT.

This clone occurred a few times. Only one base separates this from a far larger clonotype, so it likely reflects a read error. The sample holds other DNA sequences that translate to the same CDR3. V usage is TRDV2 and J usage is TRDJ1; no firm D call. The J gene was not available in TCRdb and was assigned here by matching the DNA to germline segments. Deletions cut 4 bases from V and 0 bases from J, with 17 bases between. Germline loops: CDR1 GEAIGNYY, CDR2 EKD. The CDR3 contains 16 residues. This chain's CDR3 is CACEQLGAPYTDKLIF. As DNA, the CDR3 is TGTGCCTGTGAGCAACTAGGGGCCCCGTACACCGATAAACTCATCTTT.

This clone has just a few counts. TCRdb's protein for this DNA is that of a much larger clone and differs from the translation at residue 11, likely a read error; the protein shown is the DNA translation. The V gene call reads TRDV2; no J gene was called. The CDR3 totals 13 residues. In germline, CDR1 is GEAIGNYY, CDR2 EKD. The CDR3 reads CACDVRRVPEPIF. CDR3 nucleotide sequence: TGTGCCTGTGACGTCCGACGGGTCCCCGAACCCATCTTT.

There are a few counts of this clone. The amino acid sequence in TCRdb belongs to a much larger clone and departs from this DNA's translation at residue 13, likely a sequencing read error; the sequence shown is translated from the DNA. CDR3 DNA: TGTGCCTGTGACACCGTTGGTACTGGGGGACCAAAGCACACCGATAAACTCATCTTT. This codes for CACDTVGTGGPKHTDKLIF. The V call is TRDV2, the J call TRDJ1; 9 nucleotides align to TRDD3. CDR1 is GEAIGNYY and CDR2 is EKD in the germline V gene. The CDR3 consists of 19 residues. V was pared by 0 bases and J by 0 bases, with 13 bases of the junction left unmatched.

A note on this clone: TCRdb's entry gives the protein of a much larger clone, which mismatches this DNA's translation at residue 11, likely from a read error; the protein reported here is translated from the DNA. This chain joins TRDV1 and TRDJ1; a possible D gene is TRDD3 (5 bases). The CDR3 sequence is 17 residues long. Germline values: CDR1 TSWWSYY, CDR2 QGS. Trimming pared 6 bases from V and 14 bases from J, leaving 34 bases between. The chain's CDR3 is CALGLFRPYWRITSIIF. CDR3 DNA: TGTGCTCTTGGCCTATTCCGCCCATACTGGAGGATAACCAGTATAATCTTT.

As to this clone: The protein TCRdb gives is from a much larger clone and does not agree with this DNA's translation at residue 10, likely a read error; the protein shown here comes from the DNA. J is TRDJ1 and V is TRDV1; D perhaps matches TRDD2 (6 bases). Since TCRdb gives no J gene, matching the DNA to germline was used here to assign it. Trimming left V 4 bases short and J 8 bases short, with 29 bases between. The CDR3 spans 18 residues. Germline CDR1 is TSWWSYY and CDR2 is QGS. The CDR3 here is CALGVFLKGTQTKHKLIF. As DNA, the CDR3 is TGTGCTCTTGGGGTTTTCCTAAAAGGGACACAAACGAAGCACAAACTCATCTTT.

In its sample, this clone was seen many times. For this DNA, TCRdb reports the protein of a much larger clone, which diverges at residue 17, most likely from a read error; the protein presented here is translated directly from the DNA. The gene calls are TRDV1 and TRDJ1; the D gene is possibly TRDD2 (5 bases). This CDR3 is built from 20 residues. Germline assignment: CDR1 TSWWSYY and CDR2 QGS. The CDR3 protein is CALGELAPTTAVLPTDILIF. The CDR3 bases are TGTGCTCTTGGGGAACTCGCACCTACTACGGCTGTACTACCCACCGATATACTCATCTTT.